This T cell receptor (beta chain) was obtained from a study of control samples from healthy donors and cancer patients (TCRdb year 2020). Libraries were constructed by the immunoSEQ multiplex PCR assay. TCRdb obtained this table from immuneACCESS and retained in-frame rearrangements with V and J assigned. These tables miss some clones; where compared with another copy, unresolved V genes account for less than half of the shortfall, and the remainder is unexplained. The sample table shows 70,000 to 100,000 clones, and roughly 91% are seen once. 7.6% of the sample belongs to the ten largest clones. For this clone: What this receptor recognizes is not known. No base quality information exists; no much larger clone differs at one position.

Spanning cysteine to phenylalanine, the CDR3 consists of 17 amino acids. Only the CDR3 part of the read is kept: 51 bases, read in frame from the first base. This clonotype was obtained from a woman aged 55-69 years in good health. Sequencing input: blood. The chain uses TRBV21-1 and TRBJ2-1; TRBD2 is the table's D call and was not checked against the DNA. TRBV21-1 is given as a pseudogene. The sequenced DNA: TGTGCCAGCAGCAAGAAACCCGGGACTAGCGGGGGGGCCTGGCAGTTCTTC. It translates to CASSKKPGTSGGAWQFF.